The clone carrying this T cell receptor beta chain appeared once. Trimming shortened V by 5 bases and J by 3 bases, and 17 bases separated the two germline ends. The CDR3 has 16 amino acids. Germline V gene lookup returns CDR1 SGHTA and CDR2 FQGTGA. This sample is drawn from a study of blood T cell repertoires in COVID-19. Study background: From T cells, B-cell-depleted T cells, or PBMCs came the material, which was cDNA or gDNA.

Only in-frame clones appear in the TCRdb table, and some are missing; sequencing was by immunoSEQ multiplex PCR. The sample holds about 120,000 clones, about 90% seen once. The V gene is TRBV7-3, the J gene TRBJ2-1; TRBD1 is a possible D gene (6 bases). Sequenced sample: peripheral blood. The clonotype comes from a human donor in a cohort sampled during active COVID-19. The CDR3 sequence: CASSHEGDRIYNEQFF. The CDR3 DNA reads as TGTGCCAGCAGCCATGAGGGGGACCGAATCTACAATGAGCAGTTCTTC.